Described below is a single T cell receptor (beta chain) sequence and its context. The antigen is undetermined. The entry originates in a study of blood T cells in healthy people across ages. Using a J-beta primer mix together with a sample-barcoded 5' primer, a second PCR was run for roughly 7 to 12 cycles. Each CDR3 protein gets one entry after TCRdb re-called the 5' RACE reads with MiXCR. The sample lists hundreds of thousands of distinct CDR3 sequences; about 30% were seen once. Study-wide results and limits: Naive T cell percentage and TCR beta diversity correlated strongly. Long-lived donors carried more naive CD4+ cells and greater diversity than aged donors. Getting older went along with TCR beta diversity per million T cells dropping roughly linearly.

Donors ranged from about 6 to 95 years old and were healthy Caucasians in Russia. Per germline, CDR1 MGHRA and CDR2 YSYEKL. Trimming cost V 0 bases and J 9 bases, with 12 bases left between them. CDR3 length: 14 residues. Sequenced sample: blood. V and J are TRBV4-1 and TRBJ2-1; no clear D gene. The TCR sequence derives from a woman of 80 years or more in good health. Written as DNA, the CDR3 is TGCGCCAGCAGCCAAGACGGGCCGAGGAGTGAGCAGTTCTTC. It encodes CASSQDGPRSEQFF.